This T cell receptor (beta chain) was profiled in a study of blood T cells in healthy people across ages. Study-wide results and limits: Per-million-T-cell TCR beta diversity fell roughly linearly with age. From one million sequenced T cells, diversity estimates were lower bounds.

This clonotype was counted only a few times. Its antigen is currently unknown. CDR3 length equals 14 residues. Trimming left V 3 bases short and J 7 bases short, with 16 bases between. The V gene's germline CDR1 is WNHNN and CDR2 SYGVQD (reference sequence). There were healthy Caucasian individuals from Russia, aged roughly 6 to 90, serving as donors. No fewer than 7 million PBMCs went into each sample. A second PCR, run for about 6 to 11 cycles, used a sample-barcoded 5' primer plus a J-beta primer mix. TCRdb analysed the 5' RACE reads with MiXCR anew, one entry per CDR3 protein. The sample records about 400,000 distinct CDR3 sequences, 45% to 65% being singletons.

V is TRBV10-1 and J is TRBJ2-7; the D gene could be TRBD1 or TRBD2 (6 bases each). The specimen sequenced was blood. The TCR was taken from a man aged 60-69 years in good health. The CDR3 protein is CASSDRGTIREQYF. The CDR3, as DNA: TGCGCCAGCAGTGATCGGGGGACAATACGGGAGCAGTACTTC.